Below, 31 T cell receptor beta chains from the same sample are listed, as sequenced in a study of blood T cell repertoires in COVID-19. Measured with immunoSEQ multiplex PCR; TCRdb has only the in-frame clones, and not every one. This table holds about 62,000 clones, over 60% found once. Sample: peripheral blood. The source is a woman aged 45-65 years with active or convalescent COVID-19.

CDR3 region: CASSLAGASNGNTIYF. CDR3 in DNA: TGTGCCAGCAGCTTAGCAGGGGCGTCGAACGGAAACACCATATATTTT. This rearrangement joins TRBV7-8 to TRBJ1-3, with D maybe TRBD1 (5 bases). Per the germline V gene, CDR1 is SGHVS and CDR2 is FQNEAQ. The CDR3 length is 16 residues. V lost 0 bases, J lost 4 bases, and 13 bases lay in between.

The rearrangement links TRBV6-5 to TRBJ2-7, with 8 bases identical to TRBD1. Germline V gene sequence: CDR1 MNHEY, CDR2 SVGAGI. V was clipped by 9 bases and J by 3 bases; unmatched bases: 4. The CDR3 has 12 residues. The CDR3 DNA sequence: TGTGCCAGTGACGACAGGGGCTACGAGCAGTACTTC. It translates to CASDDRGYEQYF.

This clone appeared once. The chain uses TRBV3-1 (or the pseudogene TRBV3-2) and TRBJ1-2; D is unresolved. This CDR3 has 13 amino acids. The V gene's germline CDR1 is LGHDT and CDR2 YNNKEL (reference sequence). The V and J ends lost 3 bases and 7 bases respectively, with 12 bases between them. Here the CDR3 reads CASSHGGKAGYTF. The CDR3 DNA sequence: TGTGCCAGCAGCCACGGAGGAAAGGCTGGCTACACCTTC.

This chain links TRBV5-6 with TRBJ1-2; D is uncertain. This CDR3 comprises 14 residues. CDR1 and CDR2 (germline): SGHDT, YYEEEE. Trimming took off 0 bases at V and 0 bases at J, with 6 bases between the two ends. This chain's CDR3 is CASSLGQSNYGYTF. The CDR3 DNA reads as TGTGCCAGCAGCTTGGGGCAATCTAACTATGGCTACACCTTC.

CDR3 DNA: TGTGCCAGTAGAGAGACCGGGACAAACTATGGCTACACCTTC. Residues: CASRETGTNYGYTF. The V call is TRBV19, the J call TRBJ1-2; maybe TRBD1 (6 bases). This CDR3 region has 14 residues. Germline loops: CDR1 LNHDA, CDR2 SQIVND (reference sequence). V lost 6 bases and J lost 2, with 13 bases in between.

The chain is built from TRBV12-3 or TRBV12-4 and TRBJ2-1; 8 nucleotides agree with TRBD2. The CDR3 runs 13 residues. After removal of 6 bases from V and 13 bases from J, the junction contained 11 bases not matched to a gene. The CDR3 loop reads CASRFLAGGFQFF. CDR3 in DNA: TGTGCCAGCAGGTTCCTAGCGGGCGGGTTTCAGTTCTTC.

A note on this clone: A junction end diverges from the germline sequence, so it may reflect a read error. V usage is TRBV7-7 and J usage is TRBJ2-1, with 11 positions matching TRBD2. The CDR3 has 15 amino acids. Germline lookup yields CDR1 SSHAT and CDR2 FNYEAQ (reference sequence). The CDR3 bases are TGTGCTAGCAGCCGGGGACTAGCGGAGGTGAATGAGCAGTTCTTC. Its protein product is CASSRGLAEVNEQFF. Filled out from reference TRBV7-7 and TRBJ2-1, the complete variable domain reads GAGVSQSPRYKVTKRGQDVTLRCDPISSHATLYWYQQALGQGPEFLTYFNYEAQPDKSGLPSDRFSAERPEGSISTLTIQRTEQRDSAMYRCASSRGLAEVNEQFFGPGTRLTVL.

The chain uses TRBV6-6 and TRBJ2-7; 7 nucleotides align to TRBD2. The CDR3 has 13 amino acids. CDR1 is MNHNY and CDR2 is SVGAGI in the germline V gene (reference sequence). Trimming removed 11 bases from V and 2 bases from J; junction bases left unmatched: 9. In DNA form, the CDR3 reads TGTGCCGCACGGGGGACTATTGCCTACGAGCAGTACTTC. This encodes CAARGTIAYEQYF.

The chain has TRBV19 and TRBJ2-3; the match to TRBD1 covers 7 bases. Germline V gene sequence: CDR1 LNHDA, CDR2 SQIVND (reference sequence). J lost 0 bases, V lost 7 bases, and 4 bases had no gene match. The CDR3 has 14 residues. The CDR3 DNA sequence: TGTGCCAGTATCGGGACAGCTAGCACAGATACGCAGTATTTT. The encoded protein is CASIGTASTDTQYF.

The gene calls are TRBV11-2 and TRBJ2-1; 11 nucleotides line up with TRBD2. The CDR3 extends over 15 amino acids. Trimming at V came to 7 bases and at J to 4 bases, leaving 6 bases not matched to a gene. Germline-derived CDR1 and CDR2 are SGHAT and FQNNGV. CDR3 residues: CASTEGLAEYNEQFF. CDR3 in DNA: TGTGCCAGCACCGAGGGACTAGCGGAATACAATGAGCAGTTCTTC.

The chain has TRBV6-5 and TRBJ1-1; unclear D gene. In germline, CDR1 is MNHEY, CDR2 SVGAGI. Trimming removed 4 bases at V and 3 bases at J, with 9 bases between. The CDR3 runs 13 residues. The CDR3 region is CASSSLEDTEAFF. The CDR3 DNA is TGTGCCAGCAGTTCTCTCGAGGACACTGAAGCTTTCTTT.

The chain joins TRBV24-1 to TRBJ1-2; TRBD1 is a possible D gene (6 bases). Trimming removed 4 bases at V and 6 bases at J, with 11 bases between. Germline lookup yields CDR1 KGHDR and CDR2 SFDVKD. The CDR3 totals 13 residues. CDR3 sequence (DNA): TGTGCCACCAGTGACCCCGGACAGCATGGCTACACCTTC. Protein sequence: CATSDPGQHGYTF.

The genes are TRBV29-1 and TRBJ1-1; no definite D call. The V end lost 3 bases, the J end lost 0 bases, and 8 bases lay between the germline ends. CDR1 is SQVTM and CDR2 is ANQGSEA in the germline V gene. The CDR3 is 13 amino acids. CDR3 sequence: CSVDAGLNTEAFF. In nucleotides, the CDR3 is TGCAGCGTTGACGCAGGATTGAACACTGAAGCTTTCTTT.

The chain joins TRBV7-2 to TRBJ1-2; TRBD1 is a possible D gene (5 bases). The V and J ends lost 5 bases and 5 bases respectively, with 18 bases between them. Germline values: CDR1 SGHTA, CDR2 FQGNSA. The CDR3 covers 15 residues. CDR3 DNA sequence: TGTGCCAGCAGCCGTACTGGGGCAGGGCGGTATGGCTACACCTTC. Amino acids: CASSRTGAGRYGYTF.

This sequence joins TRBV5-4 and TRBJ2-7, with 8 nucleotides matching TRBD1. The CDR3 totals 14 residues. Germline assignment: CDR1 SGHNT and CDR2 YYREEE (reference sequence). J was trimmed by 4 bases and V by 4 bases; bases with no gene match: 7. CDR3 coding DNA: TGTGCCAGCAGCCCCGGGACAGGATTTTACGAGCAGTACTTC. Encoded protein: CASSPGTGFYEQYF.

Only one count was recorded for this clone. This chain links TRBV18 with TRBJ2-1; 9 nucleotides agree with TRBD1. The length of the CDR3 is 14 residues. From germline, CDR1 is KGHSH and CDR2 LQKENI. Trimming cost V 4 bases and J 7 bases; bases outside gene matches: 5. The CDR3 spells CASSLGQGLNEQFF. The CDR3 bases are TGTGCCAGCTCACTCGGACAGGGGTTAAATGAGCAGTTCTTC.

The J gene is TRBJ1-1, the V gene TRBV9; D not certain. Germline V gene data show CDR1 as SGDLS and CDR2 as YYNGEE. CDR3 size: 12 residues. V was trimmed by 4 bases and J by 11 bases, leaving 15 bases between them. The CDR3 protein is CASSPPGDEAFF. The CDR3 DNA is TGTGCCAGCAGCCCCCCGGGTGATGAGGCTTTCTTT.

This chain uses TRBV11-1 with TRBJ2-1; 9 bases are a match to TRBD2. This CDR3 is 15 amino acids long. Germline CDR1 is SGHAT and CDR2 is FQDESV (reference sequence). J lost 11 bases, V lost 4 bases, and 12 bases had no gene match. The CDR3 sequence is CASSSISGSGSKQFF. CDR3 nucleotides: TGTGCCAGCAGCTCCATTAGTGGTAGCGGGAGTAAGCAGTTCTTC.

The chain links TRBV21-1 to TRBJ1-5. TRBV21-1 is a pseudogene. This CDR3 has 13 residues. CDR3 sequence (DNA): TGTGCCACCCGCGGGCAGAGGAATCAGCCCCAGCATTTT. Translated, it gives CATRGQRNQPQHF.

The gene calls are TRBV27 and TRBJ2-7, with 7 nucleotides matching TRBD2. The CDR3 loop spans 16 amino acids. V lost 4 bases, J lost 5 bases, and 14 bases stayed unmatched. In germline, CDR1 is MNHEY, CDR2 SMNVEV (reference sequence). CDR3 coding DNA: TGTGCCAGCAGTTCCCTTGGGGCGGGAGACCAGGACGAGCAGTACTTC. This codes for CASSSLGAGDQDEQYF.

The J gene is TRBJ2-7, the V gene TRBV2; TRBD2 matches at 7 bases. Germline values: CDR1 SNHLY, CDR2 FYNNEI. V shed 3 bases, J shed 6 bases, and the junction held 8 bases outside the gene matches. CDR3 length equals 14 residues. The CDR3 sequence is CASSEGLWLSEQYF. As DNA, the CDR3 is TGTGCCAGCAGTGAGGGACTATGGTTGTCCGAGCAGTACTTC. The full variable domain, with the rest looked up from reference TRBV2 and TRBJ2-7, is EPEVTQTPSHQVTQMGQEVILRCVPISNHLYFYWYRQILGQKVEFLVSFYNNEISEKSEIFDDQFSVERPDGSNFTLKIRSTKLEDSAMYFCASSEGLWLSEQYFGPGTRLTVT.

The chain joins TRBV30 to TRBJ1-6; D ambiguous. From germline, CDR1 is GTSNPN and CDR2 SVGIG (reference sequence). The CDR3 contains 16 residues. V was clipped by 0 bases and J by 1 base, with 10 bases between them. The CDR3 nucleotides read TGTGCCTGGAGTGTACGGGGATTGTCCTATAATTCACCCCTCCACTTT. This gives the protein CAWSVRGLSYNSPLHF.

This rearrangement joins TRBV29-1 to TRBJ1-2; tentatively, D is TRBD1 (6 bases). The germline gives CDR1 SQVTM, CDR2 ANQGSEA. The ends were cut back, 6 bases at V and 8 bases at J, with 19 bases in the middle. This CDR3 comprises 13 residues. CDR3 nucleotides: TGCAGCGTAGAACCGCAGGGGAGAATGGGCTACACCTTC. Protein sequence: CSVEPQGRMGYTF.

The rearrangement uses TRBV7-2 and TRBJ1-3; D not certain. This CDR3 contains 16 residues. Germline loops: CDR1 SGHTA, CDR2 FQGNSA. The germline V and J ends were trimmed by 3 bases and 0 bases, with 12 bases remaining between them. Here the CDR3 DNA reads TGTGCCAGCAGCTTGGGCCAGCCCAGCTCTGGAAACACCATATATTTT. Translation: CASSLGQPSSGNTIYF.

The chain links TRBV19 to TRBJ2-5, with D maybe TRBD1 (6 bases). V lost 3 bases and J 4 bases, leaving 9 bases between the germline ends. CDR1 is LNHDA, CDR2 SQIVND, per germline (reference sequence). This CDR3 contains 13 residues. CDR3 protein: CASSMFRGETQYF. In nucleotides, the CDR3 is TGTGCCAGTAGTATGTTCAGGGGAGAGACCCAGTACTTC.

The chain combines TRBV7-6 with TRBJ1-2, with D uncertain. Trimming left V 8 bases short and J 4 bases short, with 14 bases between. Germline values: CDR1 SGHVS, CDR2 FNYEAQ. This CDR3 spans 13 amino acids. CDR3 bases: TGTGCCAGCTCCGCCTCTAGTGGCTATGGCTACACCTTC. Translating gives CASSASSGYGYTF.

The chain carries TRBV6-1 and TRBJ1-4; D is unclear. CDR3 length: 15 amino acids. Germline V gene sequence: CDR1 MNHNS, CDR2 SASEGT. V shed 1 base and J shed 7 bases, with 13 bases lying between them. The CDR3 DNA is TGTGCCAGCAGTGAAGTAGAGGGCCGGGGTGAAAAACTGTTTTTT. This encodes CASSEVEGRGEKLFF.

The V gene is TRBV27, the J gene TRBJ1-2; unclear D gene. The CDR3 is made up of 18 amino acids. The germline gives CDR1 MNHEY, CDR2 SMNVEV (reference sequence). Trimming left V 7 bases short and J 3 bases short, with 27 bases between. The CDR3 DNA is TGTGCCAGCAAATCCTTATGGTGGGGTACCGGGCGGGACTATGGCTACACCTTC. Protein: CASKSLWWGTGRDYGYTF.

The chain couples TRBV7-3 to TRBJ2-2; D remains unclear. This CDR3 region has 12 residues. CDR1 and CDR2 (germline): SGHTA, FQGTGA. Trimming stripped 5 bases from V and 4 bases from J, with 5 bases between. The CDR3 DNA reads as TGTGCCAGCAGCCCTATCACCGGGGAGCTGTTTTTT. This sequence encodes CASSPITGELFF. The whole variable domain, filled in from reference TRBV7-3 and TRBJ2-2, reads GAGVSQTPSNKVTEKGKYVELRCDPISGHTALYWYRQSLGQGPEFLIYFQGTGAADDSGLPNDRFFAVRPEGSVSTLKIQRTERGDSAVYLCASSPITGELFFGEGSRLTVL.

This clone has only a few counts. This chain connects TRBV9 to TRBJ1-2, with 10 bases lining up with TRBD1. The CDR3 is 16 residues long. CDR1 and CDR2 from the germline V gene are SGDLS and YYNGEE. J gave up 4 bases and V 5 bases, and 11 bases lay outside the gene matches. CDR3 in amino acids: CASSGNDRGLGYGYTF. As DNA, the CDR3 is TGTGCCAGCAGTGGAAACGACAGGGGGCTTGGCTATGGCTACACCTTC.

This clone was detected only a few times. The rearrangement uses TRBV27 and TRBJ1-5; no reliable D call. Trimming removed 0 bases from V and 0 bases from J, with 12 bases in between. The V gene's germline CDR1 is MNHEY and CDR2 SMNVEV (reference sequence). This CDR3 contains 17 residues. This CDR3 is CASSLSGVTNSNQPQHF. The DNA of the CDR3 is TGTGCCAGCAGTTTATCGGGAGTAACGAATAGCAATCAGCCCCAGCATTTT.